This T cell receptor (beta chain) comes out of a study of Graves' ophthalmopathy and Graves' hyperthyroidism. This clonotype was seen a few times. The germline CDR1 and CDR2 sequences are LGHDT and YNNKEL (reference sequence). V gave up 0 bases and J gave up 1 base, with 12 bases separating them. The CDR3 has 16 amino acids. Scientists amplified the TCR beta CDR3 regions from RNA transcripts. Second-round multiplex PCR came after a first-round RT-PCR that employed HTBI primers. One entry per CDR3 protein results from TCRdb running MiXCR on the multiplex PCR reads. This table holds under 800,000 distinct CDR3 sequences, around a fifth found once.

The clonotype originates from a woman aged 18-30 years with stable Graves' hyperthyroidism. Some clones in this sample may be carry-over from other donors' samples. This rearrangement joins TRBV3-1 to TRBJ2-5; D is possibly TRBD2 (6 bases). Sequenced sample: peripheral blood. The CDR3 is CASSQDLANGQETQYF. CDR3 sequence (DNA): TGTGCCAGCAGCCAAGACCTAGCGAATGGCCAAGAGACCCAGTACTTC.